The 29 T cell receptor beta chains listed next were all sequenced from one sample in a study. TCRdb fed the RT-PCR reads into MiXCR, producing one record per CDR3 protein. The repertoire has 650,000 to 800,000 distinct CDR3 sequences, 13% to 15% of them found once; the top ten carry roughly 3.6%. The specimen sequenced was memory CD4+ T cells from blood. The receptors come from a female donor in good health, serving as a healthy control.

This CDR3 reads CASSQRTGVNEKLFF. The CDR3 region has the DNA TGTGCCAGCAGCCAACGGACAGGGGTTAATGAAAAACTGTTTTTT. V gene TRBV4-2 combines with J gene TRBJ1-4; 9 bases agree with TRBD1. The germline V gene has CDR1 LGHNA and CDR2 YNFKEQ. The CDR3 runs 15 residues. With 2 bases clipped from V and 4 bases from J, the junction kept 2 bases outside the gene matches.

About this clonotype itself: A much larger clone lies one base from this, so it may be a read error. The chain couples TRBV6-6 to TRBJ2-5, with D perhaps matching TRBD1 (6 bases). Trimming took off 9 bases at V and 1 base at J, with 18 bases between the two ends. This CDR3 is 15 amino acids long. Germline lookup yields CDR1 MNHNY and CDR2 SVGAGI (reference sequence). CDR3 amino acids: CARRDTDRGQETQYF. The CDR3 bases are TGTGCCAGGAGGGACACGGACCGGGGCCAAGAGACCCAGTACTTC.

In its sample, this clonotype was seen a few times. This rearrangement joins TRBV5-6 to TRBJ2-5; 7 bases are shared with TRBD2. This CDR3 region has 16 residues. Germline lookup yields CDR1 SGHDT and CDR2 YYEEEE. V shed 3 bases and J 0 bases; nucleotides not matched to a gene: 8. The CDR3 is CASSWEILANQETQYF. The CDR3 coding sequence is TGTGCCAGCAGCTGGGAAATACTAGCGAACCAAGAGACCCAGTACTTC.

This rearrangement joins TRBV30 to TRBJ2-1, with 8 bases matching TRBD2. This CDR3 has 17 residues. Trimming took 0 bases from V and 0 from J; bases not matched to a gene: 7. Germline V gives CDR1 GTSNPN, CDR2 SVGIG (reference sequence). The DNA of the CDR3 is TGTGCCTGGAGTGTACCGGGTAGCGGGGTCTCCTACAATGAGCAGTTCTTC. Translation gives CAWSVPGSGVSYNEQFF.

The table lists this clonotype with a count of one. The chain is built from TRBV7-9 and TRBJ2-3; 7 bases fit TRBD2. Germline-derived CDR1 and CDR2 are SEHNR and FQNEAQ (reference sequence). This CDR3 region has 15 residues. J was trimmed by 5 bases and V by 4 bases; bases with no gene match: 9. CDR3 amino acids: CASSSWGGAEDTQYF. CDR3 nucleotides: TGTGCCAGCAGCTCCTGGGGAGGGGCCGAAGATACGCAGTATTTT.

The chain recombines TRBV5-1 with TRBJ2-1; D may be TRBD2 (6 bases). CDR3 size: 17 residues. The V gene lost 3 bases and the J gene lost 8 bases, with 24 bases spanning the gap. Germline CDR1 is SGHRS and CDR2 is YFSETQ. CDR3: CASSSKTCGIQGDEQFF. CDR3 bases: TGCGCCAGCAGCTCGAAGACTTGCGGGATTCAAGGGGATGAGCAGTTCTTC.

This clonotype was picked up a small number of times. In DNA, the CDR3 is TGCAGTGCTATTACGGGGGGCCTTAACTATGGCTACACCTTC. This codes for CSAITGGLNYGYTF. V is TRBV20-1 and J is TRBJ1-2, with D tentatively TRBD1 (6 bases). The germline CDR1 and CDR2 sequences are DFQATT and SNEGSKA (reference sequence). This CDR3 spans 14 amino acids. Deletions cut 4 bases from V and 1 base from J, with 13 bases between.

The DNA for the CDR3 is TGTGCCAGCAGCCCATTCAGCGGGAGCCCGGGCAATGAGCAGTTCTTC. It codes for CASSPFSGSPGNEQFF. The chain joins TRBV3-1 to TRBJ2-1, with TRBD2 matching 8 bases. CDR1 and CDR2 from the germline V gene are LGHDT and YNNKEL (reference sequence). The CDR3 runs to 16 residues. The ends lost 4 bases at V and 6 bases at J; junction bases unmatched: 11.

This clonotype was detected a few times. This chain uses TRBV15 with TRBJ1-1; D perhaps matches TRBD1 (5 bases). Trimming cost V 3 bases and J 1 base, with 9 bases left between them. Germline V gene lookup returns CDR1 LNHNV and CDR2 YYDKDF (reference sequence). This CDR3 comprises 14 residues. This CDR3 is CATSSWDGNTEAFF. CDR3 sequence (DNA): TGTGCCACCAGCAGTTGGGACGGGAACACTGAAGCTTTCTTT.

This clonotype was counted ten times or more. The chain employs TRBV5-1 and TRBJ1-2; 8 bases match TRBD1. CDR3 length: 13 residues. In germline, CDR1 is SGHRS, CDR2 YFSETQ. V was clipped by 1 base and J by 8 bases; unmatched bases: 4. The CDR3 reads CASSLSGGEGYTF. The CDR3 DNA follows: TGCGCCAGCAGCTTGTCAGGGGGCGAAGGCTACACCTTC. The variable domain in full, completed from reference TRBV5-1 and TRBJ1-2, reads KAGVTQTPRYLIKTRGQQVTLSCSPISGHRSVSWYQQTPGQGLQFLFEYFSETQRNKGNFPGRFSGRQFSNSRSEMNVSTLELGDSALYLCASSLSGGEGYTFGSGTRLTVV.

This clonotype was picked up many times. J is TRBJ2-7 and V is TRBV24-1, with 9 bases identical to TRBD1. CDR3 length equals 15 residues. The germline CDR1 and CDR2 sequences are KGHDR and SFDVKD. With 4 bases clipped from V and 2 bases from J, the junction kept 5 bases outside the gene matches. The CDR3 sequence is CATSDPGQGTYEQYF. DNA for the CDR3: TGTGCCACCAGTGACCCGGGACAGGGTACCTACGAGCAGTACTTC.

Many counts were recorded for this clonotype. This chain links TRBV12-3 or TRBV12-4 with TRBJ1-6; D possibly corresponds to TRBD1 (6 bases). Trimming stripped 4 bases from V and 7 bases from J, with 11 bases between. The CDR3 extends over 14 amino acids. Written as DNA, the CDR3 is TGTGCCAGCAGTTGGACAGAGCCCAATTCACCCCTCCACTTT. Its translation is CASSWTEPNSPLHF.

The gene calls are TRBV7-8 and TRBJ1-2; D perhaps matches TRBD1 (6 bases). The V gene lost 1 base and the J gene lost 0 bases, with 9 bases spanning the gap. The CDR3 is 15 amino acids. Germline-derived CDR1 and CDR2 are SGHVS and FQNEAQ. CDR3 nucleotide sequence: TGTGCCAGCAGCTTAGACAGGGCATCTAACTATGGCTACACCTTC. Translated, it gives CASSLDRASNYGYTF. The full variable domain, completed using reference TRBV7-8 and TRBJ1-2, is GAGVSQSPRYKVAKRGQDVALRCDPISGHVSLFWYQQALGQGPEFLTYFQNEAQLDKSGLPSDRFFAERPEGSVSTLKIQRTQQEDSAVYLCASSLDRASNYGYTFGSGTRLTVV.

This clonotype has a handful of counts. The chain is built from TRBV20-1 and TRBJ2-1; 8 bases are shared with TRBD1. The CDR3 is 14 residues long. The germline CDR1 and CDR2 sequences are DFQATT and SNEGSKA (reference sequence). With V trimmed by 5 bases and J by 7 bases, 10 bases remained unmatched. The CDR3 region is CSAYPRGHDNEQFF. CDR3 bases: TGCAGTGCTTACCCCAGGGGGCATGATAATGAGCAGTTCTTC.

This clonotype was recorded many times. The chain has TRBV5-1 and TRBJ1-5; 7 bases align to TRBD1. CDR3 size: 16 residues. Germline CDR1 and CDR2: SGHRS and YFSETQ. V was clipped by 0 bases and J by 3 bases; unmatched bases: 6. CDR3 sequence: CASSLESTGNNQPQHF. In DNA form, the CDR3 reads TGCGCCAGCAGCTTGGAATCGACAGGGAACAATCAGCCCCAGCATTTT.

This clonotype was seen at least ten times. V and J are TRBV5-1 and TRBJ1-5, with D possibly matching TRBD1 (5 bases). The germline V gene has CDR1 SGHRS and CDR2 YFSETQ. The CDR3 is made up of 14 amino acids. Trimming stripped 4 bases from V and 7 bases from J, with 15 bases between. The CDR3 DNA reads TGCGCCAGCAGCCCCTCGGGGGGAGGGCAGCCCCAGCATTTT. As protein: CASSPSGGGQPQHF.

A few counts support this clonotype. CDR3 DNA: TGCAGTGCTAGAGATCCCTTCGGAAATGAGCAGTTCTTC. This sequence encodes CSARDPFGNEQFF. The chain carries TRBV20-1 and TRBJ2-1, with no clear D. CDR1 is DFQATT and CDR2 is SNEGSKA in the germline V gene (reference sequence). V lost 0 bases and J lost 7, with 10 bases in between. The CDR3 loop spans 13 amino acids.

There are many counts of this clonotype. This chain uses TRBV11-2 with TRBJ2-1, with D hard to call. This CDR3 comprises 13 residues. The germline V gene has CDR1 SGHAT and CDR2 FQNNGV. Between the trimmed V and J ends, which lost 0 bases and 7 bases, there was a span of 7 bases. CDR3 region: CASSLDRWNEQFF. CDR3 coding DNA: TGTGCCAGCAGCTTAGACCGCTGGAATGAGCAGTTCTTC.

This clonotype occurred once. The genes are TRBV5-4 and TRBJ2-3, with D possibly matching TRBD1 (6 bases). V lost 4 bases, J lost 0 bases, and 12 bases lay in between. This CDR3 spans 15 amino acids. Germline CDR1 reads SGHNT; CDR2 reads YYREEE (reference sequence). The CDR3 sequence is CASSPDSPSTDTQYF. In nucleotides, the CDR3 is TGTGCCAGCAGCCCGGACAGCCCTAGCACAGATACGCAGTATTTT.

This clonotype appeared once. V gene TRBV30 combines with J gene TRBJ1-2, with D unclear. This CDR3 is 13 amino acids long. The germline V gene encodes CDR1 GTSNPN and CDR2 SVGIG (reference sequence). V was cut by 0 bases and J by 7 bases, with 12 bases left in between. This CDR3 reads CAWSVGITGGYTF. DNA for the CDR3: TGTGCCTGGAGTGTAGGCATCACGGGTGGCTACACCTTC.

At least ten counts were recorded for this clonotype. The rearrangement links TRBV10-3 to TRBJ2-7; D possibly corresponds to TRBD2 (5 bases). The V gene's germline CDR1 is ENHRY and CDR2 SYGVKD. The CDR3 is 14 amino acids. Trimming pared 3 bases from V and 2 bases from J, leaving 11 bases between. The CDR3 DNA is TGTGCCATCAGTGACTCGGGGTCGACCTACGAGCAGTACTTC. Translated: CAISDSGSTYEQYF.

Note on this clonotype: Just one base apart from a much larger clone, this may be a read error. This chain connects TRBV12-3 or TRBV12-4 to TRBJ1-3, with a tentative D call TRBD1 (6 bases). The CDR3 is made up of 15 amino acids. The CDR3 sequence: CTSSFAGAPGNTIYF. The DNA for the CDR3 is TGTACCAGCAGTTTCGCGGGGGCGCCTGGAAACACCATATATTTT.

The V gene is TRBV28, the J gene TRBJ2-3; the match to TRBD1 covers 9 bases. With V trimmed by 4 bases and J by 0 bases, 5 bases remained unmatched. This CDR3 has 16 residues. Germline V gene lookup returns CDR1 MDHEN and CDR2 SYDVKM. This chain's CDR3 is CASSSPGQGSTDTQYF. In nucleotides, the CDR3 is TGTGCCAGCAGTTCCCCGGGACAGGGAAGCACAGATACGCAGTATTTT.

The V call is TRBV7-2, the J call TRBJ2-7, with D perhaps TRBD2 (5 bases). Germline V gives CDR1 SGHTA, CDR2 FQGNSA. This CDR3 is 12 amino acids long. V lost 4 bases to trimming and J lost 9 bases, with 13 bases between them. The CDR3 loop reads CASSSRLGVQYF. The CDR3, as DNA: TGTGCCAGCAGCTCCCGACTGGGAGTGCAGTACTTC.

In this sample, this clonotype turned up many times. The rearrangement uses TRBV6-5 and TRBJ2-7, with 12 bases matching TRBD1. This CDR3 has 17 residues. Per the germline V gene, CDR1 is MNHEY and CDR2 is SVGAGI. Germline trimming cut 2 bases from V and 2 bases from J; bases unmatched to any gene: 7. The CDR3 sequence: CASSYGTGGHTAYEQYF. The CDR3, as DNA: TGTGCCAGCAGTTACGGGACAGGGGGCCATACCGCCTACGAGCAGTACTTC.

This clonotype has a handful of counts. The chain has TRBV5-6 and TRBJ2-5; 7 nucleotides line up with TRBD1. The CDR3 runs to 14 residues. In germline, CDR1 is SGHDT, CDR2 YYEEEE. Trimming at V came to 2 bases and at J to 6 bases, leaving 7 bases not matched to a gene. The CDR3 DNA reads TGTGCCAGCAGCTTAAGGCTGACAGGGAAGACCCAGTACTTC. The encoded protein is CASSLRLTGKTQYF.

In this sample, this clonotype turned up a few times. The rearrangement joins TRBV7-3 to TRBJ1-5, with D hard to call. The germline CDR1 and CDR2 sequences are SGHTA and FQGTGA. CDR3 length equals 9 residues. The ends were cut back, 11 bases at V and 6 bases at J, with 5 bases in the middle. In DNA, the CDR3 is TGTGCCCCCGGTCAGCCCCAGCATTTT. Translating it yields CAPGQPQHF.

The CDR3 nucleotides are TGTGCCAGCAGCATCGGACAGGGGGGTGAAAAACTGTTTTTT. As protein: CASSIGQGGEKLFF. The chain uses TRBV5-5 and TRBJ1-4, with TRBD1 matching over 10 bases. The V gene's germline CDR1 is SGHKS and CDR2 YYEKEE (reference sequence). This CDR3 is 14 amino acids long. V was clipped by 4 bases and J by 7 bases; unmatched bases: 4.

The chain is built from TRBV10-3 and TRBJ2-7; 9 positions match TRBD1. V lost 4 bases, J lost 4 bases, and 5 bases stayed unmatched. The CDR3 contains 14 residues. Germline V lookup: CDR1 ENHRY, CDR2 SYGVKD. The CDR3 spells CAISGGTGYYEQYF. Here the CDR3 DNA reads TGTGCCATCAGTGGGGGGACAGGGTATTACGAGCAGTACTTC.